The rows below give T cell receptor beta chains drawn from one sample of a study of OX40 agonist ivuxolimab in advanced cancers. Some clones are missing from TCRdb's copy, which holds only in-frame ones; the method was immunoSEQ multiplex PCR. The sample lists fewer than 100,000 clones, roughly four fifths occurring once. This specimen was CD4+ or CD8+ T cells sorted from blood, taken in a trial of the OX40 agonist ivuxolimab. All receptors come from an adult with an advanced solid tumor such as melanoma, head and neck, liver or kidney cancer. Both conserved end residues are part of each CDR3. Fields, in order: V gene, J gene, clone size, D gene, CDR3 protein, CDR3 DNA. The D gene is left open where the match is weak. Only some rows state a clone size, as once, few, many or a class for expanded clones.

TRBV19	TRBJ1-1	-	TRBD1	CASSMGGQGARAFF	TGTGCCAGTAGTATGGGGGGACAGGGGGCAAGAGCTTTCTTT
TRBV6-1	TRBJ2-1	-	TRBD2	CASSPVAGGWDEQFF	TGTGCCAGCAGCCCAGTAGCGGGGGGGTGGGATGAGCAGTTCTTC
TRBV19	TRBJ2-5	-	TRBD1	CATLDRGTQETQYF	TGTGCCACTCTGGACAGGGGTACCCAAGAGACCCAGTACTTC
TRBV7-2	TRBJ2-7	-	-	CASSLEGTWGREQYF	TGTGCCAGCAGCTTAGAAGGGACTTGGGGACGCGAGCAGTACTTC
TRBV9	TRBJ2-7	few	-	CASSVGHLRDEQYF	TGTGCCAGCAGCGTAGGGCACTTGAGGGACGAGCAGTACTTC
TRBV29-1	TRBJ1-1	many	-	CSVNSNTEAFF	TGCAGCGTTAACTCCAACACTGAAGCTTTCTTT
TRBV11-2	TRBJ2-3	-	-	CASKVGPDTDTQYF	TGTGCCAGCAAGGTGGGGCCAGACACAGATACGCAGTATTTT
TRBV7-7	TRBJ1-4	-	TRBD1	CASSPRTGANEKLFF	TGTGCCAGCAGCCCCAGGACAGGGGCAAATGAAAAACTGTTTTTT
TRBV6-1	TRBJ2-7	-	-	CASSDQQGLIPLEQYF	TGTGCCAGCAGTGATCAGCAGGGGTTGATCCCTCTCGAGCAGTACTTC
TRBV19	TRBJ1-5	-	-	CAIGKGGNQPQHF	TGTGCCATCGGAAAGGGGGGCAATCAGCCCCAGCATTTT
TRBV7-2	TRBJ1-1	-	TRBD1	CASSFRAAGGNTEAFF	TGTGCCAGCAGCTTCCGGGCCGCAGGGGGGAACACTGAAGCTTTCTTT
TRBV11-2	TRBJ1-4	-	-	CASSPSREKLFF	TGTGCCAGCAGCCCGTCCCGCGAAAAACTGTTTTTT
TRBV5-6	TRBJ2-2	-	-	CASSLVGSGELFF	TGTGCCAGCAGCTTGGTCGGGTCCGGGGAGCTGTTTTTT
TRBV19	TRBJ1-1	-	-	CASTGRAAEAFF	TGTGCCAGTACCGGCAGGGCGGCCGAAGCTTTCTTT
TRBV5-1	TRBJ2-7	-	TRBD2	CASSSSGAPGEQYF	TGCGCCAGCAGCAGTAGCGGGGCACCGGGAGAGCAGTACTTC
TRBV7-2	TRBJ2-3	-	-	CASSAQDRNTDTQYF	TGTGCCAGCAGCGCCCAGGACCGAAACACGGATACGCAGTATTTT
TRBV7-2	TRBJ1-3	once	TRBD1	CASSLTGIANTIYF	TGTGCCAGCAGTTTGACAGGGATTGCAAACACCATATATTTT
TRBV7-8	TRBJ2-3	-	-	CASSFGDTQYF	TGTGCCAGCAGCTTCGGGGATACGCAGTATTTT
TRBV2	TRBJ2-2	-	TRBD2	CASRPTSANTGELFF	TGTGCCAGCAGGCCTACTAGCGCGAACACCGGGGAGCTGTTTTTT
TRBV23-1	TRBJ2-1	-	TRBD2	CAGGTSGSWDNEQFF	TGCGCCGGCGGGACTAGCGGGAGTTGGGACAATGAGCAGTTCTTC
TRBV5-5	TRBJ1-2	-	-	CASSLDGNYGYTF	TGTGCCAGCAGCTTGGACGGCAACTATGGCTACACCTTC
TRBV5-1	TRBJ2-5	-	TRBD1	CASSVQGVETQYF	TGCGCCAGCAGCGTACAGGGGGTAGAGACCCAGTACTTC
TRBV6-5	TRBJ1-2	-	-	CASNGGGGGYTF	TGTGCCAGCAACGGAGGGGGAGGAGGCTACACCTTC
TRBV27	TRBJ1-1	few	TRBD1	CASSTTGGRKTEAFF	TGTGCCAGCAGCACGACAGGGGGTAGGAAAACTGAAGCTTTCTTT
TRBV28	TRBJ2-7	-	TRBD2	CAVGRLAGTYEQYF	TGTGCCGTCGGACGGCTAGCGGGAACCTACGAGCAGTACTTC
TRBV5-4	TRBJ1-2	-	-	CASSLGGARNGYTF	TGTGCCAGCAGCTTGGGCGGGGCGCGCAACGGCTACACCTTC
TRBV18	TRBJ2-6	-	-	CASSYPGGTDSGANVLTF	TGTGCCAGCTCGTACCCGGGGGGGACAGACTCTGGGGCCAACGTCCTGACTTTC
TRBV28	TRBJ2-3	-	TRBD2	CASSPLAGGLTDTQYF	TGTGCCAGCAGTCCCTTAGCGGGAGGACTCACAGATACGCAGTATTTT
TRBV5-1	TRBJ1-1	-	-	CASSPARGWGDLNTEAFF	TGCGCCAGCAGCCCCGCCCGGGGATGGGGCGACCTGAACACTGAAGCTTTCTTT
TRBV30	TRBJ2-7	-	TRBD2	CAWSGGSGTLYEQYF	TGTGCCTGGAGTGGGGGTAGCGGGACCCTCTACGAGCAGTACTTC
TRBV18	TRBJ2-7	-	TRBD2	CASSPRNLAGASYEQYF	TGTGCCAGCTCACCAAGGAACTTAGCGGGAGCGTCCTACGAGCAGTACTTC
TRBV2	TRBJ2-2	-	TRBD2	CAIASGSVAGELFF	TGTGCCATAGCTAGCGGGAGCGTCGCCGGGGAGCTGTTTTTT
TRBV19	TRBJ1-5	few	-	CASSRNSNQPQHF	TGTGCCAGTAGCCGTAATAGCAATCAGCCCCAGCATTTT
TRBV14	TRBJ2-7	-	-	CASSQDEIGSDEQYF	TGTGCCAGCAGCCAAGATGAAATAGGGTCGGACGAGCAGTACTTC
TRBV27	TRBJ1-2	-	-	CASSPSTGAYYGYTF	TGTGCCAGCAGTCCGTCGACAGGAGCCTACTATGGCTACACCTTC